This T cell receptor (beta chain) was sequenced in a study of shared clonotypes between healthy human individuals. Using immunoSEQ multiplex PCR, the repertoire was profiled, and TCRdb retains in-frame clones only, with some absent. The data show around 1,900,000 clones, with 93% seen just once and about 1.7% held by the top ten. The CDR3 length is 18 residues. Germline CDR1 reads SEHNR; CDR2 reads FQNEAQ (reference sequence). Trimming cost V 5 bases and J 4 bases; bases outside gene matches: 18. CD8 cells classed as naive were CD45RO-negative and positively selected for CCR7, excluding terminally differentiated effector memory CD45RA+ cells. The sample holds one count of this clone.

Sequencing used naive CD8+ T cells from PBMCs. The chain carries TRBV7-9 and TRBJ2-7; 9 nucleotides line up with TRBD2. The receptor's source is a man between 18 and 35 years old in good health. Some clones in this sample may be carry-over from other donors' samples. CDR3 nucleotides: TGTGCCAGCAGCGTGGCGGGAGGGCCCCTTAGTATGAGTTACGAGCAGTACTTC. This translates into CASSVAGGPLSMSYEQYF.